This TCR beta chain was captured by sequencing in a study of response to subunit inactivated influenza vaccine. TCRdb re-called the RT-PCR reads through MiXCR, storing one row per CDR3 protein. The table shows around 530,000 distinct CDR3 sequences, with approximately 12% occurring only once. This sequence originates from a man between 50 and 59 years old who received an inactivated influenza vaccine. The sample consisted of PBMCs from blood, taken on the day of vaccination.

The CDR3 region is CASRKNSGQPQETQYF. The CDR3 bases are TGTGCCAGCAGGAAAAACTCGGGACAGCCCCAAGAGACCCAGTACTTC. V usage is TRBV2 and J usage is TRBJ2-5, with 7 bases identical to TRBD1. Germline V gene lookup returns CDR1 SNHLY and CDR2 FYNNEI. Losses at the gene ends were 6 bases for V and 1 base for J; bases not matched to a gene: 11. This CDR3 contains 16 residues.